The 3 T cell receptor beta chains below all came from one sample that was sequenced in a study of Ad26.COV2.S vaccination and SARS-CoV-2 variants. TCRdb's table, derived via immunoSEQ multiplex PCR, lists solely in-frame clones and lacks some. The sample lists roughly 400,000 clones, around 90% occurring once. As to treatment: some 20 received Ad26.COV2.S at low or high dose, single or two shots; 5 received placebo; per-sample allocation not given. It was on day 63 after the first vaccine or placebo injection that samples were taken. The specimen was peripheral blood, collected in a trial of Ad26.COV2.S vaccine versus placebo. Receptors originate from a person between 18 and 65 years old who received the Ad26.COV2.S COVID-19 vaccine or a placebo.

CDR3 nucleotides: TGCGCCAGCAGCTTGGCGGAGCAGGGTGGCAATGAGCAGTTCTTC. Translating gives CASSLAEQGGNEQFF. J is TRBJ2-1 and V is TRBV5-1; possibly TRBD1 for D (5 bases). This CDR3 contains 15 residues. Trimming took off 0 bases at V and 6 bases at J, with 13 bases between the two ends. The germline CDR1 and CDR2 sequences are SGHRS and YFSETQ.

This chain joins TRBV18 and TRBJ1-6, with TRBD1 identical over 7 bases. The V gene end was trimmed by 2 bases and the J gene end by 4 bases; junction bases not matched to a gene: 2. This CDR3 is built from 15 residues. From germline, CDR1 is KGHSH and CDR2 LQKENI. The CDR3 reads CASSPSGQYNSPLHF. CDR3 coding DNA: TGTGCCAGCTCACCATCGGGACAGTATAATTCACCCCTCCACTTT. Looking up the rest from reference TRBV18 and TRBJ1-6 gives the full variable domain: NAGVMQNPRHLVRRRGQEARLRCSPMKGHSHVYWYRQLPEEGLKFMVYLQKENIIDESGMPKERFSAEFPKEGPSILRIQQVVRGDSAAYFCASSPSGQYNSPLHFGNGTRLTVT.

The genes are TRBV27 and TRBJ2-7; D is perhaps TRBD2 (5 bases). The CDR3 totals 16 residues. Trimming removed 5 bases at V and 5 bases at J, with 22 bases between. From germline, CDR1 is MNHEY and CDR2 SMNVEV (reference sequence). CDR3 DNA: TGTGCCAGCAGTCCACTGTGGACTCGCCCTTCCGACGAGCAGTACTTC. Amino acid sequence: CASSPLWTRPSDEQYF.